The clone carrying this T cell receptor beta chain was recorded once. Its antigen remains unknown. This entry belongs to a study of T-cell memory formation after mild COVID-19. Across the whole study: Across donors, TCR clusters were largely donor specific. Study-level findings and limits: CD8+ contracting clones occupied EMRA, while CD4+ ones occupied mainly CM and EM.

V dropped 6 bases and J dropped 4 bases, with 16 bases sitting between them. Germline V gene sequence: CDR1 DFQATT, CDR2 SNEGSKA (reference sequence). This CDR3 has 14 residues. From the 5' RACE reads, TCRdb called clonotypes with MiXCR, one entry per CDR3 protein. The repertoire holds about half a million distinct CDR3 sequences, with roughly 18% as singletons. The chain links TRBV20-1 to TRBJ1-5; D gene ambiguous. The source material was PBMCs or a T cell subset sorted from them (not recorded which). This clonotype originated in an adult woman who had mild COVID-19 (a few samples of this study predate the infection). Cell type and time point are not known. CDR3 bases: TGCAGTGCCAATCCAAGGTCGGGGAATCAGCCCCAGCATTTT. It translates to CSANPRSGNQPQHF.